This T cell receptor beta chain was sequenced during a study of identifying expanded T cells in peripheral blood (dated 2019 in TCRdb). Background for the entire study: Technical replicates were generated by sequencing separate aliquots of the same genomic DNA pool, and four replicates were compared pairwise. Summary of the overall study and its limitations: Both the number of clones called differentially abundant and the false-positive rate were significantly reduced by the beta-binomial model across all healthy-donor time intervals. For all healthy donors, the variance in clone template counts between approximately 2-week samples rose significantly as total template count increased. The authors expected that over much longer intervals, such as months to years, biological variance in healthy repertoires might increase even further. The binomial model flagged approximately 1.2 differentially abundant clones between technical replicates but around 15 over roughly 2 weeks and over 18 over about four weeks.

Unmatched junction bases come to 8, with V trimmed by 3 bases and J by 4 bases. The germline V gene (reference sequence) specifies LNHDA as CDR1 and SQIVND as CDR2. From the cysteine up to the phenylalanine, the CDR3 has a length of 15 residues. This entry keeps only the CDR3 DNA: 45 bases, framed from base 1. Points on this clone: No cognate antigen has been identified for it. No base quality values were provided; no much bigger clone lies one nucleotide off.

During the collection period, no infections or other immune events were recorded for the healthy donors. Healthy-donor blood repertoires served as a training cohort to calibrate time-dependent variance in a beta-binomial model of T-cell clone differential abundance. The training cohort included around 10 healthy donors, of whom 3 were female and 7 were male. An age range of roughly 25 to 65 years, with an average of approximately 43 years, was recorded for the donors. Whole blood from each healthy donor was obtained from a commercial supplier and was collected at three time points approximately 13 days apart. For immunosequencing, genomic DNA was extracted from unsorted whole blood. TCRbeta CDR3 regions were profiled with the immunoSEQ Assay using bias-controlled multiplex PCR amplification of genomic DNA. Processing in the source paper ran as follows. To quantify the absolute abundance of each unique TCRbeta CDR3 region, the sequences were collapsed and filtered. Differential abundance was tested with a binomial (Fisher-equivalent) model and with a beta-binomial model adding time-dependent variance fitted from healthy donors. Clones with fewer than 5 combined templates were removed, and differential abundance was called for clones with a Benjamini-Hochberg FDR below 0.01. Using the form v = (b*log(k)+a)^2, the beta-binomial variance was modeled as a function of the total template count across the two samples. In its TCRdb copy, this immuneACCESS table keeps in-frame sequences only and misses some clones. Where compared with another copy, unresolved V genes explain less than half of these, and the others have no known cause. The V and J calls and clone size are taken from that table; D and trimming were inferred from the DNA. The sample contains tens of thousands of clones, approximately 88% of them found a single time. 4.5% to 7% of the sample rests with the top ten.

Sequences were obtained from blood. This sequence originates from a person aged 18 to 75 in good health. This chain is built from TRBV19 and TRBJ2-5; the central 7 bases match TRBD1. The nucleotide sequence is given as TGTGCCAGTAGTATGCGATTAGGGGGCGGAGAGACCCAGTACTTC. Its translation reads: CASSMRLGGGETQYF.